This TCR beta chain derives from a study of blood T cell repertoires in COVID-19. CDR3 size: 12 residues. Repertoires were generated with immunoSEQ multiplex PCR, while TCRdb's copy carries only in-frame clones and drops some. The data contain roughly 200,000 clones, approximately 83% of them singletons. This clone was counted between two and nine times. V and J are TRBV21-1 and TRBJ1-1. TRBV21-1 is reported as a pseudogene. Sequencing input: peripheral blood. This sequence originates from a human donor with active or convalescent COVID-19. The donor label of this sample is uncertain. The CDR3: CASSNRSVNPFF. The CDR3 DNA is TGTGCCAGCAGCAATCGGTCCGTAAACCCTTTCTTT.